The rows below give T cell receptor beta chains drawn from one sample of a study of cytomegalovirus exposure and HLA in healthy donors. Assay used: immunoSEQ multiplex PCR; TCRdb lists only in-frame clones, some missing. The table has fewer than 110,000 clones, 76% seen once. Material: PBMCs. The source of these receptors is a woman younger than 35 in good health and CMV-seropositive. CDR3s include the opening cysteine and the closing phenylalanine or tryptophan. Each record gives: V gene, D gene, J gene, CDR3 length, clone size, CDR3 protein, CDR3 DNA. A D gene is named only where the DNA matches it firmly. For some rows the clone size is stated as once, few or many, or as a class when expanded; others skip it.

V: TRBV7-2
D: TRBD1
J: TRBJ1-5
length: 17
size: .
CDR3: CASSYYGTVDSNQPQHF
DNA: TGTGCCAGCAGCTACTACGGGACAGTAGATAGCAATCAGCCCCAGCATTTT

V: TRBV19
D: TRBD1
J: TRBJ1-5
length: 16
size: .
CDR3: CASSIRDRVFLQPQHF
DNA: TGTGCCAGTAGTATCCGGGACAGGGTTTTTCTTCAGCCCCAGCATTTT

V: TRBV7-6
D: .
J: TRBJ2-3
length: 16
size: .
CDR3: CASGRGRGPSTDTQYF
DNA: TGTGCCAGCGGTCGTGGCAGGGGCCCCAGCACAGATACGCAGTATTTT

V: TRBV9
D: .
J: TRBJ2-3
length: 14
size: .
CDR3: CASNPWRNTDTQYF
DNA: TGTGCCAGCAACCCTTGGAGGAACACAGATACGCAGTATTTT

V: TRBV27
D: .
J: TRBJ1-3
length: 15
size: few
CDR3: CASSVDRESGNTIYF
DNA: TGTGCCAGCAGTGTGGACAGAGAATCTGGAAACACCATATATTTT

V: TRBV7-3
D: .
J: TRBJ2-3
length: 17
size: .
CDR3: CASSVDGGAGYTDTQYF
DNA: TGTGCCAGCAGCGTGGATGGAGGTGCGGGTTACACAGATACGCAGTATTTT

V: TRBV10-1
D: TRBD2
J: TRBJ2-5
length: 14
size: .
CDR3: CASGSGGPQETQYF
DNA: TGCGCCAGCGGTAGCGGGGGACCCCAAGAGACCCAGTACTTC

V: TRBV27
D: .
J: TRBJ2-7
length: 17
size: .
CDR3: CASSSPSRGKRSYEQYF
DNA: TGTGCCAGCAGTTCCCCAAGCCGGGGAAAGCGATCCTACGAGCAGTACTTC

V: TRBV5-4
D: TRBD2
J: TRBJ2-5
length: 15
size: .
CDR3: CASTLAGGNQETQYF
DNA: TGTGCCAGTACGCTAGCGGGGGGAAATCAAGAGACCCAGTACTTC

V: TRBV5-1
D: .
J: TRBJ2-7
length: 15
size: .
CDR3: CASSYAGTSTYEQYF
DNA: TGCGCCAGCAGTTATGCCGGGACATCGACCTACGAGCAGTACTTC

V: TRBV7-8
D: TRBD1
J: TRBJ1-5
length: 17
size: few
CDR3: CASSEWTGIGSNQPQHF
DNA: TGTGCCAGCAGCGAATGGACAGGGATAGGCAGCAATCAGCCCCAGCATTTT

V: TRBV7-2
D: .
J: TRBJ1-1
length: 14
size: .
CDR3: CASSLKGGGTEAFF
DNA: TGTGCCAGCAGCCTAAAGGGAGGGGGCACTGAAGCTTTCTTT

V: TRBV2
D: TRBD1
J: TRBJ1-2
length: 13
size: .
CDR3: CASTSGGWGGYTF
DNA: TGTGCCAGCACCTCAGGGGGCTGGGGTGGCTACACCTTC

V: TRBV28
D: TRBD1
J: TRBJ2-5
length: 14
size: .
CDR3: CASSFRGREETQYF
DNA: TGTGCCAGCAGTTTCAGGGGGCGTGAGGAGACCCAGTACTTC

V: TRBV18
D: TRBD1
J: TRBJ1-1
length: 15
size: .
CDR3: CASSPPGQGSTEAFF
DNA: TGTGCCAGCTCACCACCGGGACAGGGATCCACTGAAGCTTTCTTT

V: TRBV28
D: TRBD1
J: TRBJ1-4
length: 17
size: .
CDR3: CASSTYVLDRGREKLFF
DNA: TGTGCCAGCAGTACGTACGTTCTGGACAGGGGGCGGGAAAAACTGTTTTTT

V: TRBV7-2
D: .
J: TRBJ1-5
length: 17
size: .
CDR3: CASSLGGSSHSNQPQHF
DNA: TGTGCCAGCAGCTTAGGAGGGTCATCCCATAGCAATCAGCCCCAGCATTTT

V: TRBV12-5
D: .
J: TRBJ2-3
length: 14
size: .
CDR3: CASGWGRGTDTQYF
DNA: TGTGCTAGTGGTTGGGGCCGCGGCACAGATACGCAGTATTTT

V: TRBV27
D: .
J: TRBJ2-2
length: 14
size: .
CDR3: CASSLAANTGELFF
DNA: TGTGCCAGCAGTTTGGCAGCGAACACCGGGGAGCTGTTTTTT

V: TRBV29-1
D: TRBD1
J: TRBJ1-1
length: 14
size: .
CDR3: CSGGTGGAGTEAFF
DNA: TGCAGCGGGGGGACAGGGGGCGCGGGGACTGAAGCTTTCTTT

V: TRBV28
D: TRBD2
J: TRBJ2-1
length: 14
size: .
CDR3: CASTELAIYNEQFF
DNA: TGTGCCAGCACTGAACTAGCGATCTACAATGAGCAGTTCTTC

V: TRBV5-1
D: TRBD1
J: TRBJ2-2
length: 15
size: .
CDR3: CASSLEGQTTGELFF
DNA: TGCGCCAGCAGCTTGGAGGGACAGACCACCGGGGAGCTGTTTTTT

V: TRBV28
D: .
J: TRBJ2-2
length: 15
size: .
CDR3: CASSVGGPNTGELFF
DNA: TGTGCCAGTAGCGTGGGGGGGCCGAACACCGGGGAGCTGTTTTTT

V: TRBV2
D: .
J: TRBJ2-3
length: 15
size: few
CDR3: CASTWGEDDTDTQYF
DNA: TGTGCCAGCACGTGGGGGGAGGACGACACAGATACGCAGTATTTT

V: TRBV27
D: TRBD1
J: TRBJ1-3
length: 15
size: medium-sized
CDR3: CASSSQGQGFNTIYF
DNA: TGTGCCAGCAGTTCACAAGGACAGGGGTTTAACACCATATATTTT

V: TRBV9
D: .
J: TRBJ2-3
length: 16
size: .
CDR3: CASSLTSPLSTDTQYF
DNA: TGTGCCAGCAGCCTTACTAGTCCCCTTAGCACAGATACGCAGTATTTT

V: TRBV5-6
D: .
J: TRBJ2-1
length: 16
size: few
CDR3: CASSLAPTGSYNEQFF
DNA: TGTGCCAGCAGCTTGGCCCCCACAGGCAGCTACAATGAGCAGTTCTTC

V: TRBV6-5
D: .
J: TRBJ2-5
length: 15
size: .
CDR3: CASSYEQGRRETQYF
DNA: TGTGCCAGCAGTTACGAACAGGGGAGGCGTGAGACCCAGTACTTC

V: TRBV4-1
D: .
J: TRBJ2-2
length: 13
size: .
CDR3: CASSHRWGGSLFF
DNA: TGCGCCAGCAGCCACCGATGGGGGGGCTCGCTGTTTTTT

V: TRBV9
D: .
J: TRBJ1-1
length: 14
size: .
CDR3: CASSVRAVNTEAFF
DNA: TGTGCCAGCAGCGTCAGGGCGGTGAACACTGAAGCTTTCTTT

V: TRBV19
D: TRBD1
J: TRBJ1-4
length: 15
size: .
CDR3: CASSLPGQTLGKLFF
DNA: TGTGCCAGTAGTCTGCCGGGACAGACCCTTGGAAAACTGTTTTTT

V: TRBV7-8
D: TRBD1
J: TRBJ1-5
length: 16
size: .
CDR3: CASSARTGVGGQPQHF
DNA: TGTGCCAGCAGCGCACGCACAGGGGTGGGGGGTCAGCCCCAGCATTTT

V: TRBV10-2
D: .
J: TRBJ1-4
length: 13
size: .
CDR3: CASSDAGREKLFF
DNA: TGCGCCAGCAGTGACGCGGGGAGAGAAAAACTGTTTTTT

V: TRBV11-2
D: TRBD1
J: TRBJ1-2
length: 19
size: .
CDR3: CASSLYRGNPRTTNYGYTF
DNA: TGTGCCAGCAGCTTATACAGGGGAAATCCGCGCACAACTAACTATGGCTACACCTTC

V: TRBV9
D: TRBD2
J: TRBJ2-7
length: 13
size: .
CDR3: CASGGTSGYEQYF
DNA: TGTGCCAGCGGGGGGACTAGCGGCTACGAGCAGTACTTC

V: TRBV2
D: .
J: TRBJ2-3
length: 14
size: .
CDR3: CASSVRWQANTQYF
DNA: TGTGCCAGCAGTGTACGTTGGCAGGCCAATACGCAGTATTTT

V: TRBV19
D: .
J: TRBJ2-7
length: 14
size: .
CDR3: CASSTGTFSYEQYF
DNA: TGTGCCAGTAGTACAGGGACTTTCTCCTACGAGCAGTACTTC

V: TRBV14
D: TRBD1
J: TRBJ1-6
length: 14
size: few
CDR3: CASSDTGGESPLHF
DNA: TGTGCCAGCAGCGACACAGGGGGCGAATCACCCCTCCACTTT

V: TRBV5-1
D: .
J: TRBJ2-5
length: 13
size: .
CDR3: CASSLAVAETQYF
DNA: TGCGCCAGCAGCTTGGCTGTGGCAGAGACCCAGTACTTC

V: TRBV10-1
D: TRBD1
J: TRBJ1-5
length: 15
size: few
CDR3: CASSPDRPSNQPQHF
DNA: TGCGCCAGCAGCCCGGACAGGCCGAGCAATCAGCCCCAGCATTTT

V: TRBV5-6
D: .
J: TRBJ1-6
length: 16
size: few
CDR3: CASSFAKSSYNSPLHF
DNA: TGTGCCAGCAGCTTTGCCAAGAGCTCCTATAATTCACCCCTCCACTTT

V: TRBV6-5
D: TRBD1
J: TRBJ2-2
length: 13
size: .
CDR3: CASNYRGTGELFF
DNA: TGTGCCAGCAATTACAGGGGCACCGGGGAGCTGTTTTTT

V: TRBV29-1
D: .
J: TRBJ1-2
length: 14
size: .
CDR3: CSVERSQGLHGYTF
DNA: TGCAGCGTTGAACGCTCCCAGGGACTACATGGCTACACCTTC

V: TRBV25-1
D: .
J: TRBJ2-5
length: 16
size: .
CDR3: CASSEVRGSRKETQYF
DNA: TGTGCCAGCAGTGAAGTTCGGGGGTCGCGGAAAGAGACCCAGTACTTC

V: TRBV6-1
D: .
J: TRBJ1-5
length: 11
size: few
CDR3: CASSEPHHQHF
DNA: TGTGCCAGCAGCGAACCCCATCACCAGCATTTT

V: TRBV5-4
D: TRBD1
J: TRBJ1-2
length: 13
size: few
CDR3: CASSRDSEYGYTF
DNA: TGTGCCAGCAGCCGGGACAGCGAATATGGCTACACCTTC

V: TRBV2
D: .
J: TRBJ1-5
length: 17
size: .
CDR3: CASSEALQGLRGQPQHF
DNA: TGTGCCAGCAGTGAAGCGCTTCAGGGGCTAAGGGGTCAGCCCCAGCATTTT

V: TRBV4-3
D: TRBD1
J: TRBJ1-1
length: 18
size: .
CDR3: CASSRQPSRTGGDTEAFF
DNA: TGCGCCAGCAGCCGACAACCCAGCCGGACAGGGGGGGACACTGAAGCTTTCTTT

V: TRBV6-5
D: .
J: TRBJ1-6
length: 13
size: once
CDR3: CASRPPENSPLHF
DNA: TGTGCCAGCAGGCCTCCGGAGAATTCACCCCTCCACTTT

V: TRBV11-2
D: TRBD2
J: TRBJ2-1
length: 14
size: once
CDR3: CASSFWTSLDEQFF
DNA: TGTGCCAGCAGCTTCTGGACTAGTCTCGATGAGCAGTTCTTC

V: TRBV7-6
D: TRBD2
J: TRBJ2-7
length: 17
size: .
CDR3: CASSLALAGRASYEQYF
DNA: TGTGCCAGCAGCTTAGCACTAGCGGGAAGAGCCTCCTACGAGCAGTACTTC

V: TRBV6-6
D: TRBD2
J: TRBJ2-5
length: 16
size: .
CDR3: CASSSGLAGLGETQYF
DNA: TGTGCCAGCAGCTCCGGACTAGCGGGATTAGGAGAGACCCAGTACTTC

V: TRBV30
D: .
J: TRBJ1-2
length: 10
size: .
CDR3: CAWSPSGYTF
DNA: TGTGCCTGGAGTCCCAGTGGCTACACCTTC

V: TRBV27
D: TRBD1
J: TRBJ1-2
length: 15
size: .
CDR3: CASSLTPGQGRGYTF
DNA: TGTGCCAGCAGTCTAACCCCCGGACAGGGTAGGGGCTACACCTTC

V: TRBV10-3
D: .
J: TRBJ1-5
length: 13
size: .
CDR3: CAISRTDHQPQHF
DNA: TGTGCCATCAGCCGGACAGACCATCAGCCCCAGCATTTT

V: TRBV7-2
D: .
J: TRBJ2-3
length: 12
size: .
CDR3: CASSSSSGTQYF
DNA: TGTGCCAGCAGCTCTTCTAGTGGTACGCAGTATTTT

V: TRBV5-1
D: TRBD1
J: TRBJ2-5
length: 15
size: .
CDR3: CASGTGEGPQETQYF
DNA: TGCGCCAGTGGGACAGGGGAGGGTCCACAAGAGACCCAGTACTTC

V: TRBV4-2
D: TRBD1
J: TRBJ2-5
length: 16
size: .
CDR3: CASSQDWTGGAETQYF
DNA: TGTGCCAGCAGCCAAGATTGGACAGGGGGCGCGGAGACCCAGTACTTC

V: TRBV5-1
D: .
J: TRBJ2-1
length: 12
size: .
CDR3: CASSRSVVEQFF
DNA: TGCGCCAGCAGTCGGTCGGTCGTTGAGCAGTTCTTC

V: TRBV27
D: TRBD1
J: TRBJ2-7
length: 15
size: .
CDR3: CASRLRDRGPYEQYF
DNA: TGTGCCAGCAGACTCCGGGACAGGGGGCCCTACGAGCAGTACTTC